The next 30 T cell receptor beta chains were all read from a single sample in a study of regulatory T cells in long-lasting Graves disease. Investigators prepared the TCR beta libraries by applying iRepertoire HTBI primers and Arm-PCR of CDR3 regions. TCRdb re-called the multiplex PCR reads with MiXCR, one entry per CDR3 protein. Here the sample spans fewer than 650,000 distinct CDR3 sequences, about 15% being singletons. Time point reported: newly diagnosed GD, antithyroid drugs for less than 3 months. From PBMCs, RNA was extracted and then used to make the TCR library. This sample also belongs to another study, concerning T cells in Graves' hyperthyroidism and ophthalmopathy.

The sequences come from peripheral blood mononuclear cells (PBMCs), collected at new diagnosis, from a patient treated with antithyroid drugs. Every receptor here comes from a woman aged 30 to 39 with Graves disease.

The chain couples TRBV9 to TRBJ2-1, with 8 bases fitting TRBD2. Trimming at V came to 7 bases and at J to 3 bases, leaving 12 bases not matched to a gene. Germline V gene data show CDR1 as SGDLS and CDR2 as YYNGEE. CDR3 length equals 16 residues. The CDR3 DNA follows: TGTGCCAGCTCCCCAGCGGGAGCGACGGGCTACAATGAGCAGTTCTTC. Translating gives CASSPAGATGYNEQFF.

This clonotype came up many times. CDR3 DNA: TGTGCCAGCAGCCCCACAGGAAGCACAGATACGCAGTATTTT. Translation gives CASSPTGSTDTQYF. The gene calls are TRBV3-1 and TRBJ2-3; weak D call: TRBD1 (5 bases). CDR1 and CDR2 from the germline V gene are LGHDT and YNNKEL (reference sequence). The V and J ends lost 4 bases and 0 bases respectively, with 8 bases between them. The CDR3 consists of 14 residues.

This clonotype has a count of ten or more. This rearrangement joins TRBV7-8 to TRBJ1-1, with D possibly matching TRBD1 (5 bases). V was trimmed by 11 bases and J by 1 base, leaving 11 bases between them. This CDR3 has 12 residues. CDR1 is SGHVS and CDR2 is FQNEAQ in the germline V gene. The CDR3 loop is CAAGTANTEAFF. In DNA form, the CDR3 reads TGTGCCGCGGGGACGGCGAACACTGAAGCTTTCTTT. Variable domain in full (rest from reference TRBV7-8 and TRBJ1-1): GAGVSQSPRYKVAKRGQDVALRCDPISGHVSLFWYQQALGQGPEFLTYFQNEAQLDKSGLPSDRFFAERPEGSVSTLKIQRTQQEDSAVYLCAAGTANTEAFFGQGTRLTVV.

This clonotype was seen repeatedly, ten times or more. The chain has TRBV20-1 and TRBJ1-5; TRBD1 is a possible D gene (5 bases). The ends were cut back, 3 bases at V and 6 bases at J, with 9 bases in the middle. This CDR3 is built from 12 residues. Per germline, CDR1 DFQATT and CDR2 SNEGSKA (reference sequence). CDR3 sequence (DNA): TGCAGTGCTAGTGGGGGGATTCAGCCCCAGCATTTT. Amino acid sequence: CSASGGIQPQHF.

In its sample, this clonotype was seen many times. The V gene is TRBV12-3 or TRBV12-4, the J gene TRBJ1-1, with D possibly TRBD1 on 5 matching bases. The CDR3 runs to 15 residues. Trimming took off 0 bases at V and 3 bases at J, with 11 bases between the two ends. CDR3 coding DNA: TGTGCCAGCAGTTTAGCGCTCCAGGGAGACACTGAAGCTTTCTTT. Protein sequence: CASSLALQGDTEAFF.

CDR3 sequence: CASSEALRGETYEQYF. CDR3 nucleotide sequence: TGTGCCAGCAGTGAAGCGCTTCGGGGGGAGACCTACGAGCAGTACTTC. The chain joins TRBV6-1 to TRBJ2-7; 7 bases map to TRBD2. CDR3 length: 16 residues. V trimming: 0 bases; J trimming: 2 bases; junction bases outside the gene matches: 7. Germline V gene sequence: CDR1 MNHNS, CDR2 SASEGT.

This chain links TRBV18 with TRBJ2-1; D could derive from TRBD1 or TRBD2 (5 bases each). Germline loops: CDR1 KGHSH, CDR2 LQKENI. Trimming cost V 7 bases and J 5 bases, with 18 bases left between them. The CDR3 runs 15 residues. CDR3 sequence: CASLKGAGYNNEQFF. In DNA form, the CDR3 reads TGTGCCAGCTTAAAAGGGGCGGGCTACAACAATGAGCAGTTCTTC.

This clonotype turned up a few times. The junction shows a germline mismatch at one end, possibly a read error. This chain links TRBV5-1 with TRBJ2-5; the D is unclear. From germline, CDR1 is SGHRS and CDR2 YFSETQ. The CDR3 consists of 14 residues. CDR3 DNA sequence: TGTGCCAGCAGCTTGTTCCCAGGACAAGAGACCCAGTACTTC. This translates into CASSLFPGQETQYF.

This chain links TRBV30 with TRBJ2-5, with D possibly matching TRBD1 (6 bases). The V end lost 4 bases, the J end lost 5 bases, and 17 bases lay between the germline ends. Looked up from germline, CDR1 is GTSNPN and CDR2 is SVGIG (reference sequence). CDR3 length: 14 amino acids. CDR3 coding DNA: TGTGCCTGGAATAAACCTGGGCAGGGGGAGACCCAGTACTTC. Translating gives CAWNKPGQGETQYF.

This clonotype was counted many times. The chain couples TRBV30 to TRBJ2-7; D may be TRBD1 (6 bases). The V gene lost 5 bases and the J gene lost 2 bases, with 13 bases spanning the gap. This CDR3 has 13 residues. Germline CDR1 is GTSNPN and CDR2 is SVGIG (reference sequence). CDR3 amino acids: CAWDPPGAYEQYF. DNA of the CDR3: TGTGCCTGGGACCCCCCAGGGGCCTACGAGCAGTACTTC.

With regard to this clonotype: A much larger clone is a single base away; this may be a read error. The V call is TRBV27, the J call TRBJ2-7; 7 bases are a match to TRBD1. The germline CDR1 and CDR2 sequences are MNHEY and SMNVEV (reference sequence). V gave up 4 bases and J gave up 4 bases; unmatched junction bases: 10. The CDR3 covers 15 residues. The CDR3 coding sequence is TGTGCCAGCAGTTCACATCGACGACAGGGATACGAGCAGTACTTC. It specifies CASSSHRRQGYEQYF.

The chain is built from TRBV9 and TRBJ2-5; a possible D gene is TRBD2 (5 bases). CDR1 and CDR2 from the germline V gene are SGDLS and YYNGEE. V lost 0 bases, J lost 7 bases, and 13 bases lay in between. The CDR3 is 14 amino acids. DNA for the CDR3: TGTGCCAGCAGCGTAGGCGGTGATCGGGGGACCCAGTACTTC. Residues: CASSVGGDRGTQYF. Drawing the rest from reference TRBV9 and TRBJ2-5, the complete variable domain is DSGVTQTPKHLITATGQRVTLRCSPRSGDLSVYWYQQSLDQGLQFLIQYYNGEERAKGNILERFSAQQFPDLHSELNLSSLELGDSALYFCASSVGGDRGTQYFGPGTRLLVL.

The chain recombines TRBV2 with TRBJ1-5, with D tentatively TRBD1 (5 bases). The ends were cut back, 3 bases at V and 7 bases at J, with 13 bases in the middle. The CDR3 length is 14 residues. From germline, CDR1 is SNHLY and CDR2 FYNNEI. The CDR3 DNA sequence: TGTGCCAGCAGTGACAGCAGTCCAGGGCAGCCCCAGCATTTT. Amino acid sequence: CASSDSSPGQPQHF.

This chain connects TRBV29-1 to TRBJ1-3; maybe TRBD1 (5 bases). The CDR3 sequence is 15 residues long. Germline lookup yields CDR1 SQVTM and CDR2 ANQGSEA. Trimming left V 6 bases short and J 4 bases short, with 19 bases between. CDR3 sequence reads: CSVSHQGREGNTIYF. In nucleotides, the CDR3 is TGCAGCGTGTCCCATCAGGGTCGAGAGGGAAACACCATATATTTT.

J is TRBJ2-1 and V is TRBV20-1; no reliable D call. The CDR3 runs 11 residues. The germline V and J ends were trimmed by 5 bases and 6 bases, with 8 bases remaining between them. The germline CDR1 and CDR2 sequences are DFQATT and SNEGSKA (reference sequence). The CDR3 nucleotides are TGCAGTGCTTTTAGATTCAATGAGCAGTTCTTC. Its protein is CSAFRFNEQFF.

The J gene is TRBJ1-3, the V gene TRBV28, with D unclear. This CDR3 has 14 amino acids. The V gene's germline CDR1 is MDHEN and CDR2 SYDVKM. The V end lost 6 bases, the J end lost 0 bases, and 9 bases lay between the germline ends. The CDR3 is CASRLGVSGNTIYF. The CDR3 coding sequence is TGTGCCAGCAGACTTGGTGTCTCTGGAAACACCATATATTTT.

The chain is built from TRBV19 and TRBJ2-7; D may be TRBD1 (5 bases). The length of the CDR3 is 12 residues. Between the trimmed V and J ends, which lost 8 bases and 4 bases, there was a span of 12 bases. The V gene's germline CDR1 is LNHDA and CDR2 SQIVND (reference sequence). This CDR3 reads CASSFNRYEQYF. CDR3 DNA sequence: TGTGCCAGTTCTTTTAACAGGTACGAGCAGTACTTC. The variable domain in full, with the rest retrieved from reference TRBV19 and TRBJ2-7, is DGGITQSPKYLFRKEGQNVTLSCEQNLNHDAMYWYRQDPGQGLRLIYYSQIVNDFQKGDIAEGYSVSREKKESFPLTVTSAQKNPTAFYLCASSFNRYEQYFGPGTRLTVT.

The genes are TRBV9 and TRBJ2-2; D unresolved. The germline V gene encodes CDR1 SGDLS and CDR2 YYNGEE. V was cut by 3 bases and J by 5 bases, with 14 bases left in between. This CDR3 has 15 residues. This CDR3 reads CASSGDKRDTGELFF. The CDR3 bases are TGTGCCAGCAGCGGGGATAAGCGAGATACCGGGGAGCTGTTTTTT.

This clonotype was observed a few times. The chain employs TRBV6-4 and TRBJ2-2; 8 bases align to TRBD1. The V gene's germline CDR1 is MRHNA and CDR2 SNTAGT. The trim removed 8 bases at V and 4 bases at J, leaving 9 bases unmatched. This CDR3 has 15 amino acids. The CDR3 reads CASSRTGLTTGELFF. CDR3 in DNA: TGTGCCAGCTCCCGGACAGGGCTTACCACCGGGGAGCTGTTTTTT.

In its sample, this clonotype was seen many times. The CDR3 sequence is CATSDRGHAGEQFF. CDR3 in DNA: TGTGCCACCAGTGACCGGGGCCATGCGGGTGAGCAGTTCTTC. The chain is built from TRBV24-1 and TRBJ2-1; D may match TRBD1 or TRBD2 (5 bases each). The ends were cut back, 4 bases at V and 9 bases at J, with 15 bases in the middle. Per germline, CDR1 KGHDR and CDR2 SFDVKD. The CDR3 loop spans 14 amino acids.

The sample holds a few counts of this clonotype. This chain joins TRBV9 and TRBJ2-1; the D is unclear. Germline values: CDR1 SGDLS, CDR2 YYNGEE. The CDR3 sequence is 13 residues long. Trimming pared 3 bases from V and 6 bases from J, leaving 10 bases between. CDR3 residues: CASSASTGNEQFF. The CDR3, as DNA: TGTGCCAGCAGCGCCTCGACCGGCAATGAGCAGTTCTTC.

This clonotype was recorded at least ten times. This chain connects TRBV27 to TRBJ2-7; TRBD1 matches 9 bases. The V and J ends lost 9 bases and 8 bases, in that order; junction bases with no gene match: 20. This CDR3 is 16 amino acids long. CDR1 and CDR2 from the germline V gene are MNHEY and SMNVEV (reference sequence). CDR3 amino acids: CASARRLKDRGGQQYF. The CDR3 nucleotides read TGTGCCAGTGCGCGTCGCCTGAAGGACAGGGGTGGTCAGCAGTACTTC.

This clonotype was counted at least ten times. The rearrangement links TRBV28 to TRBJ2-7; D unclear. This CDR3 has 14 amino acids. The V end lost 7 bases, the J end lost 0 bases, and 13 bases lay between the germline ends. CDR1 is MDHEN, CDR2 SYDVKM, per germline. The CDR3 sequence: CASTAAPRSYEQYF. The CDR3 coding sequence is TGTGCCAGCACGGCGGCTCCCCGCTCCTACGAGCAGTACTTC.

In the case of this clonotype: Just one base apart from a much larger clone, this may be a read error. This chain uses TRBV6-2 or TRBV6-3 with TRBJ2-7; D call uncertain. This CDR3 region has 14 residues. Germline V gene lookup returns CDR1 MNHEY and CDR2 SVGEGT. Between the trimmed V and J ends, which lost 5 bases and 7 bases, there was a span of 18 bases. The CDR3: CASSEISSYNEQYF. CDR3 bases: TGTGCCAGCAGTGAAATCAGCTCCTACAATGAGCAGTACTTC.

This chain uses TRBV15 with TRBJ2-4; the D gene is possibly TRBD1 (6 bases). CDR1 and CDR2 (germline): LNHNV, YYDKDF (reference sequence). The CDR3 covers 15 residues. Trimming removed 1 base at V and 8 bases at J, with 15 bases between. Written as DNA, the CDR3 is TGTGCCACCAGCAGAGGGGCAGGGGCAGATTACATTCAGTACTTC. Its translation: CATSRGAGADYIQYF.

This clonotype has a handful of counts. This chain uses TRBV27 with TRBJ1-1, with D possibly matching TRBD1 (6 bases). Deletions cut 6 bases from V and 1 base from J, with 15 bases between. The CDR3 loop spans 15 amino acids. The germline V gene has CDR1 MNHEY and CDR2 SMNVEV (reference sequence). CDR3 region: CASSQSGGPNTEAFF. The DNA of the CDR3 is TGTGCCAGCAGCCAGAGCGGGGGGCCGAACACTGAAGCTTTCTTT.

V usage is TRBV20-1 and J usage is TRBJ2-7; possibly TRBD1 for D (5 bases). CDR3 size: 13 residues. Germline CDR1 and CDR2: DFQATT and SNEGSKA (reference sequence). V lost 1 base to trimming and J lost 2 bases, with 9 bases between them. The chain's CDR3 is CSARGAGPYEQYF. The CDR3 nucleotides read TGCAGTGCTAGAGGGGCAGGGCCCTACGAGCAGTACTTC.

This clonotype was counted between two and nine times. One junction end disagrees with the germline gene, perhaps due to a read error. The chain recombines TRBV10-2 with TRBJ2-7; a possible D gene is TRBD1 (5 bases). The V gene's germline CDR1 is WSHSY and CDR2 SAAADI. CDR3 length: 13 residues. The CDR3 sequence: CASSLQESYERYF. CDR3 bases: TGCGCCAGCAGTCTACAGGAGTCCTACGAGCGGTACTTC.

The gene calls are TRBV2 and TRBJ2-7, with 9 bases identical to TRBD2. The V gene's germline CDR1 is SNHLY and CDR2 FYNNEI. The CDR3 runs to 15 residues. J lost 0 bases, V lost 6 bases, and 6 bases had no gene match. Here the CDR3 reads CASSRRLAVSYEQYF. DNA of the CDR3: TGTGCCAGCAGCCGGAGACTAGCGGTCTCCTACGAGCAGTACTTC.

A few counts support this clonotype. The CDR3: CSAPTRNIQYF. CDR3 coding DNA: TGCAGTGCCCCGACACGAAACATTCAGTACTTC. This chain joins TRBV20-1 and TRBJ2-4; D remains ambiguous. This CDR3 contains 11 residues. Germline V gene lookup returns CDR1 DFQATT and CDR2 SNEGSKA (reference sequence). Trimming took off 6 bases at V and 6 bases at J, with 9 bases between the two ends.